The text below deals with one T cell receptor (beta chain). It lacks a known antigen. One base away there is no much larger clone; base qualities are not given. The data originate from a study of blood T cell repertoires in COVID-19 (dated by TCRdb to 2020 to 2021). Describing the broader study: The collaborator samples originated in the United States, Italy and Spain and spanned the acute and convalescent phases of COVID-19. The prospective study material was composed of cDNA or gDNA derived from T cells, B-cell-depleted T cells, or PBMCs. The dataset comprised deeply sampled blood TCRbeta repertoires from subjects exposed to, actively infected with, or recovered from COVID-19. The samples were drawn from the first 160 participants of the ongoing ImmuneRACE study and from 1,254 subjects provided by 6 global collaborators. A de-identified subject ID, COVID-19 status, age in years and sex were almost always included in the sample metadata. The repertoires were released in a freely available public database intended as a resource for research on the immune response to SARS-CoV-2. HLA class I and class II types, where available, came from metadata supplied by the sample provider rather than from assay-based typing.

TCRbeta CDR3 regions were amplified from genomic DNA by means of the immunoSEQ Assay, a bias-controlled multiplex PCR. In the original analysis: Nucleated cell counts per sample were estimated from amplification of reference gene primers within the assay. To quantify the absolute abundance of each unique TCRbeta CDR3 rearrangement, sequence reads were collapsed and filtered. For each sample, productive Simpson clonality was calculated as the square root of Simpson's diversity index across productive rearrangements. The table comes from immuneACCESS by way of TCRdb, which keeps in-frame sequences with V and J called. Part of the clones is missing from these tables; in studies checked, under half for an unresolved V gene and the rest for unknown reasons. The V and J calls and clone size come from that table; D and trimming were worked out from the DNA. For this sample the table gives some 210,000 clones, of which around four fifths were detected only once. Of the sample, under 3.5% falls within the top ten clones.

Study-level results and caveats: The quantity of clinical and demographic metadata differed by source and by participant and was supplied without curation.

Each collaborating institution followed its own protocols to collect whole blood in K2EDTA tubes. For TCRbeta analysis, collaborator samples were shipped as frozen whole blood, as isolated PBMCs, or as DNA extracted from either sample type. The CDR3 runs 14 amino acids, cysteine and phenylalanine included. The entry retains the CDR3 DNA only, 42 bases that are in frame from base 1. Clipping removes 3 bases from V and 5 bases from J, with 2 as the unmatched junction base count. Via the germline V gene, CDR1 is MDHEN and CDR2 SYDVKM. The sequenced material came from peripheral blood. In this chain, TRBV28 is recombined with TRBJ2-1, with TRBD2 identical over 9 junction bases. The source of this sequence is a man aged 45-60 years with active or convalescent COVID-19. The bases are TGTGCCAGCAGTTTGCTAGCGGGACACAATGAGCAGTTCTTC. It translates as CASSLLAGHNEQFF.